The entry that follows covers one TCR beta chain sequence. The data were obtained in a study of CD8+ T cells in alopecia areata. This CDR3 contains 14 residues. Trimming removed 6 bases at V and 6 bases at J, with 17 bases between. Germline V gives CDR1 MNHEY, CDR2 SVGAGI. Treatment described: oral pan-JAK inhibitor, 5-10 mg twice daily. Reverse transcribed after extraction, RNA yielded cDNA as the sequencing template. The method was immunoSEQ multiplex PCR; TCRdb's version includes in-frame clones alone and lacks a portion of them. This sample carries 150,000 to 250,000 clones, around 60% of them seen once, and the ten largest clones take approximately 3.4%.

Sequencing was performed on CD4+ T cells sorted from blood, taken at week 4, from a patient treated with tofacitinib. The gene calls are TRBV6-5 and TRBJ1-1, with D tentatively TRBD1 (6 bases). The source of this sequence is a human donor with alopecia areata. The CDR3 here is CASSRAGAESEAFF. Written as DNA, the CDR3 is TGTGCCAGCAGCAGAGCGGGGGCCGAATCTGAAGCTTTCTTT.